This T cell receptor beta chain was identified in a study of T cell repertoires in cytomegalovirus infection. The overall study: HLA-B-restricted CMV epitopes that are well studied were used alongside recently identified HLA-C-restricted ones.

General study results and limits: There were HLA-C-restricted CMV-specific TCR beta clonotypes dominating the ex vivo response. Cumulative frequency of public TCR beta families picked out carriers of CMV plus the relevant HLA.

V was pared by 3 bases and J by 3 bases, with 3 bases of the junction left unmatched. The CDR3 extends over 15 amino acids. Germline V CDR1 and CDR2: MDHEN, SYDVKM. Comment on this clonotype: Antigen specificity is unknown.

TCRdb recomputed calls from the reads with MiXCR, one row per CDR3 protein. The sample lists under 850,000 distinct CDR3 sequences, around a third occurring once. Sequencing was performed on cultured PBMCs, taken from culture after CMV antigen stimulation. The chain uses TRBV28 and TRBJ1-1; TRBD1 matches 11 bases. The receptor was isolated from a human donor in good health (CMV status not recorded). Some clones in this sample may be carry-over from other donors' samples. CDR3 bases: TGTGCCAGCAGTTTGGACAGGGGGCGAGACACTGAAGCTTTCTTT. It is translated as CASSLDRGRDTEAFF.